The 15 T cell receptor beta chains below were found in one sample sequenced in a study of T cells in Graves' hyperthyroidism and ophthalmopathy. Amplification yielded TCR beta CDR3 regions, with RNA transcripts as the source. The TCR CDR3 was amplified in a first-round RT-PCR using the HTBI primer set. TCRdb passed the multiplex PCR reads through MiXCR, listing each CDR3 protein once. The sample holds fewer than 600,000 distinct CDR3 sequences, around an eighth seen once. The specimen was blood. Receptors originate from a woman between 18 and 29 years old with Graves' hyperthyroidism.

Only one count was recorded for this clonotype. A much more abundant neighbour one base away suggests this may be a read error. The chain has TRBV7-9 and TRBJ2-7; 7 bases are shared with TRBD1. In germline, CDR1 is SEHNR, CDR2 FQNEAQ (reference sequence). V was clipped by 5 bases and J by 0 bases; unmatched bases: 4. The CDR3 is made up of 14 amino acids. The CDR3 DNA reads as TGTGCCAGCAGCCTCGACAGGGCCTCCTACGAGCAGTACGTC. Protein product: CASSLDRASYEQYV.

This clonotype appeared many times. The V gene is TRBV12-3 or TRBV12-4, the J gene TRBJ1-2; 7 positions agree with TRBD1. The CDR3 is 13 residues long. After removal of 7 bases from V and 3 bases from J, the junction contained 5 bases not matched to a gene. CDR3 sequence (DNA): TGTGCCAGCACCTTGGGGACAGACTATGGCTACACCTTC. Its protein product is CASTLGTDYGYTF.

The table lists this clonotype with many counts. The V call is TRBV29-1, the J call TRBJ2-1; TRBD1 or TRBD2 may be the D gene (6 bases each). The CDR3 consists of 12 residues. V shed 6 bases and J shed 6 bases, with 12 bases lying between them. The germline V gene encodes CDR1 SQVTM and CDR2 ANQGSEA. CDR3 sequence: CSVAPGANEQFF. Here the CDR3 DNA reads TGCAGCGTGGCACCGGGGGCCAATGAGCAGTTCTTC.

This chain uses TRBV11-2 with TRBJ2-7; D remains ambiguous. The V and J ends lost 5 bases and 0 bases respectively, with 14 bases between them. The CDR3 extends over 15 amino acids. The germline CDR1 and CDR2 sequences are SGHAT and FQNNGV. The CDR3 reads CASSPPRGTSYEQYV. CDR3 sequence (DNA): TGTGCCAGCAGCCCCCCCCGAGGCACCTCCTACGAGCAGTACGTC.

Ten or more counts support this clonotype. The rearrangement joins TRBV29-1 to TRBJ2-3; the match to TRBD2 covers 8 bases. The CDR3 is 14 amino acids. After removal of 6 bases from V and 1 base from J, the junction contained 6 bases not matched to a gene. Germline V CDR1 and CDR2: SQVTM, ANQGSEA. Written as DNA, the CDR3 is TGCAGCGTCCTACTAGCGGCAGGCACAGATACGCAGTATTTT. This encodes CSVLLAAGTDTQYF.

This clonotype showed up many times. CDR3 amino acids: CASNRPRRRMDTEAFF. The CDR3 nucleotides are TGTGCCAGCAACCGACCCCGACGGAGGATGGACACTGAAGCTTTCTTT. The J gene is TRBJ1-1, the V gene TRBV5-8; unclear D gene. Germline V gives CDR1 SGHTS, CDR2 YDEGEE. The CDR3 extends over 16 amino acids. Trimming removed 6 bases from V and 3 bases from J, with 21 bases in between.

This clonotype has a count of ten or more. V is TRBV11-3 and J is TRBJ2-1; 11 positions agree with TRBD2. Germline V CDR1 and CDR2: SGHNT, YENEEA. V lost 8 bases and J lost 9; bases outside the gene matches: 9. The CDR3 extends over 14 amino acids. CDR3 sequence: CASLSGRARGEQFF. CDR3 in DNA: TGTGCCAGCCTTAGCGGGAGGGCCCGGGGTGAGCAGTTCTTC.

The chain joins TRBV19 to TRBJ1-2, with 9 nucleotides matching TRBD1. The J segment lost 7 bases and the V segment lost 9 bases, leaving 6 bases of the junction unmatched. Germline-derived CDR1 and CDR2 are LNHDA and SQIVND (reference sequence). This CDR3 region has 12 residues. CDR3 DNA: TGTGCCAGCCGGGACAGGGCCTTTGGCTACACCTTC. The encoded protein is CASRDRAFGYTF.

This clonotype has a handful of counts. V is TRBV2 and J is TRBJ2-3; 11 nucleotides align to TRBD1. V trimming: 4 bases; J trimming: 4 bases; junction bases outside the gene matches: 4. This CDR3 contains 15 residues. In germline, CDR1 is SNHLY, CDR2 FYNNEI. CDR3 residues: CASSGPGQGADTQYF. The CDR3 nucleotides are TGTGCCAGCAGTGGACCGGGACAGGGGGCAGATACGCAGTATTTT.

This clonotype has ten or more counts. The rearrangement uses TRBV20-1 and TRBJ2-1; 10 nucleotides line up with TRBD2. Losses at the gene ends were 5 bases for V and 6 bases for J; bases not matched to a gene: 10. Per germline, CDR1 DFQATT and CDR2 SNEGSKA (reference sequence). The CDR3 loop spans 15 amino acids. CDR3 bases: TGCAGTGCTCACAGAGCGGGAGGGCCCCCCAATGAGCAGTTCTTC. It yields the protein CSAHRAGGPPNEQFF.

This rearrangement joins TRBV12-5 to TRBJ1-4; 7 bases fit TRBD1. Germline CDR1 reads LGHNT; CDR2 reads FRNRAP. After removal of 5 bases from V and 0 bases from J, the junction contained 9 bases not matched to a gene. The CDR3 runs 17 residues. The CDR3 sequence is CASGLPQGPATNEKLFF. CDR3 DNA: TGTGCTAGTGGTCTCCCACAGGGGCCGGCAACTAATGAAAAACTGTTTTTT.

This clonotype occurred many times. The V and J genes are TRBV11-2 and TRBJ2-2; D is perhaps TRBD1 (5 bases). V was clipped by 3 bases and J by 4 bases, with 12 bases between them. The CDR3 runs 15 residues. CDR1 and CDR2 (germline): SGHAT, FQNNGV. In DNA, the CDR3 is TGTGCCAGCAGCTTTCTCCAGGGTGGCACCGGGGAGCTGTTTTTT. It yields the protein CASSFLQGGTGELFF. Looking up the rest from reference TRBV11-2 and TRBJ2-2 gives the full variable domain: EAGVAQSPRYKIIEKRQSVAFWCNPISGHATLYWYQQILGQGPKLLIQFQNNGVVDDSQLPKDRFSAERLKGVDSTLKIQPAKLEDSAVYLCASSFLQGGTGELFFGEGSRLTVL.

The chain links TRBV9 to TRBJ2-5, with 9 bases identical to TRBD2. The CDR3 extends over 14 amino acids. Trimming cost V 3 bases and J 4 bases; bases outside gene matches: 4. CDR1 and CDR2 (germline): SGDLS, YYNGEE. The CDR3 nucleotides read TGTGCCAGCAGCGGTAGCGGGAGATCAGAGACCCAGTACTTC. This gives the protein CASSGSGRSETQYF.

This clonotype occurred a few times. The rearrangement joins TRBV27 to TRBJ2-2, with D tentatively TRBD1 (5 bases). V was trimmed by 2 bases and J by 7 bases, leaving 11 bases between them. The germline V gene has CDR1 MNHEY and CDR2 SMNVEV (reference sequence). The CDR3 is 14 residues long. The CDR3 is CASSLVGASGELFF. Here the CDR3 DNA reads TGTGCCAGCAGTTTAGTAGGGGCTAGCGGGGAGCTGTTTTTT.

This clonotype appeared many times. V gene TRBV5-1 combines with J gene TRBJ1-1; 11 positions agree with TRBD1. V dropped 1 base and J dropped 6; count of bases not matched to a gene: 5. CDR1 SGHRS and CDR2 YFSETQ come from the germline V gene. The CDR3 runs to 15 residues. The CDR3 DNA reads TGCGCCAGCAGCTTGTCGGGACAGGGGGACTCTGAAGCTTTCTTT. Its translation: CASSLSGQGDSEAFF.